The text below deals with one TCR beta chain. A second PCR of 7 to 11 cycles used a sample-barcoded 5' primer and a J-beta primer mix. MiXCR, run by TCRdb on the 5' RACE reads, gives a single entry per CDR3 protein. The sample comprises around 620,000 distinct CDR3 sequences, 25% to 30% of which are singletons, and about 18% rests with the top ten. The CDR3 spans 13 residues. CDR1 and CDR2 from the germline V gene are ENHRY and SYGVKD. The germline V and J ends were trimmed by 3 bases and 0 bases, with 5 bases remaining between them. This sample is drawn from a study of blood T cells in healthy people across ages. The overall study: When template switching was applied, about one barcoded beta molecule was captured per two T cells.

The rearrangement uses TRBV10-3 and TRBJ1-1; D is uncertain. The source of this sequence is a woman aged 70-85 years in good health. The sequenced sample was blood. CDR3 loop: CAISELMNTEAFF. The CDR3 DNA is TGTGCCATCAGTGAACTGATGAACACTGAAGCTTTCTTT.